What follows are 5 T cell receptor beta chains derived from one specimen sequenced in a study of long-term antiretroviral therapy in people with HIV. It was version v3.0 of the immunoSEQ assay that was run at survey level. The method was immunoSEQ multiplex PCR; TCRdb's version includes in-frame clones alone and lacks a portion of them. The sample has tens of thousands of clones, about 80% seen once. Sequencing was performed on unsorted PBMCs, taken 0.3 years after starting antiretroviral therapy. These receptors came from a man aged 40-50 years with HIV.

The chain has TRBV18 and TRBJ1-1; D is ambiguous. Trimming took 2 bases from V and 1 from J, leaving 14 bases between them. This CDR3 region has 16 residues. The germline CDR1 and CDR2 sequences are KGHSH and LQKENI. The CDR3 spells CASSPYRPGANTEAFF. The CDR3 coding sequence is TGTGCCAGCTCACCATACCGTCCAGGTGCGAACACTGAAGCTTTCTTT.

This clone was seen more than once but under ten times. This sequence joins TRBV9 and TRBJ2-7; tentative D call: TRBD1 (6 bases). The CDR3 is 14 residues long. V lost 0 bases to trimming and J lost 9 bases, with 16 bases between them. CDR1 is SGDLS, CDR2 YYNGEE, per germline. The CDR3 region has the DNA TGTGCCAGCAGCGTAGATGCCAGGGGTGCTTCGCAGTACTTC. It yields the protein CASSVDARGASQYF. Using reference TRBV9 and TRBJ2-7 for the parts outside the CDR3, the full variable domain is DSGVTQTPKHLITATGQRVTLRCSPRSGDLSVYWYQQSLDQGLQFLIQYYNGEERAKGNILERFSAQQFPDLHSELNLSSLELGDSALYFCASSVDARGASQYFGPGTRLTVT.

The chain has TRBV4-2 and TRBJ2-7; 8 bases map to TRBD2. Unmatched junction bases numbered 8, after V lost 4 bases and J lost 0 bases. There are 16 residues in the CDR3. From germline, CDR1 is LGHNA and CDR2 YNFKEQ. CDR3 DNA: TGTGCCAGCAGCCCGGGGGGGGATCCCAGCTCCTACGAGCAGTACTTC. Translated: CASSPGGDPSSYEQYF.

V and J are TRBV7-3 and TRBJ2-1; the D is unclear. The CDR3 covers 14 residues. The V gene lost 5 bases and the J gene lost 1 base, with 9 bases spanning the gap. Germline assignment: CDR1 SGHTA and CDR2 FQGTGA. The CDR3 sequence: CASSPYGSYNEQFF. As DNA, the CDR3 is TGTGCCAGCAGCCCGTACGGGTCCTACAATGAGCAGTTCTTC.

The CDR3 loop is CASSQYGGPQETQYF. CDR3 bases: TGTGCCAGCTCACAGTACGGGGGACCCCAAGAGACCCAGTACTTC. V usage is TRBV18 and J usage is TRBJ2-5; a weak D match, TRBD2 (6 bases). With 4 bases removed from V and 1 base from J, the gap between germline ends came to 13 bases. The CDR3 runs 15 residues. Germline V gene sequence: CDR1 KGHSH, CDR2 LQKENI.